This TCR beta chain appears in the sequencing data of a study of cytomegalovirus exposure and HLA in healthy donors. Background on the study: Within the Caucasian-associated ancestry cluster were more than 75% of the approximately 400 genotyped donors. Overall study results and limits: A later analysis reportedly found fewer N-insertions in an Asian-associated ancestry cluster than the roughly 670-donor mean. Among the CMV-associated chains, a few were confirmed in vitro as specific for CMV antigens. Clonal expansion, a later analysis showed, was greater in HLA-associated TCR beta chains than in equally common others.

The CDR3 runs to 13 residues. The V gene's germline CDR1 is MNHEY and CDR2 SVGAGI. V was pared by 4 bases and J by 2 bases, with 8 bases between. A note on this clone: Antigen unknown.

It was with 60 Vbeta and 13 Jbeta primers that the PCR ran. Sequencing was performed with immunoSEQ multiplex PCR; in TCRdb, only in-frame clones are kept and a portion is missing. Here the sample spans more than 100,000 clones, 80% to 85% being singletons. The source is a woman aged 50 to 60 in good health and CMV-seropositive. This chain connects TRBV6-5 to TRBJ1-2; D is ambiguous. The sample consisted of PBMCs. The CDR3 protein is CASSSPRNYGYTF. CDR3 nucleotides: TGTGCCAGCAGTTCCCCCAGGAACTATGGCTACACCTTC.